This T cell receptor beta chain was documented in a study of cytomegalovirus exposure and HLA in healthy donors. Separation from the roughly 700-subject first cohort characterized the roughly 120-subject validation cohort, to which the donors belonged. The data were produced by immunoSEQ multiplex PCR, yet TCRdb's version contains in-frame clones alone and is incomplete. Among about 160,000 clones listed, less than 90% were seen once. For this clone: What it binds is not known.

Study-wide results and limits: The classifier, whose performance was assessed in both the original and validation cohorts, reportedly diagnosed cytomegalovirus status with high specificity and sensitivity. In the 95 to 150 validation repertoires, approximately 94% of cluster scores exceeded 0, per a later analysis.

Sequencing used PBMCs. This clonotype was sampled from a woman in her twenties or thirties in good health and CMV-seronegative.

The CDR3 is CASSQQILPNPKRESGANVLTF. CDR3 bases: TGTGCCAGCAGCCAACAGATTTTGCCCAATCCTAAGCGGGAGTCTGGGGCCAACGTCCTGACTTTC. The rearrangement joins TRBV4-2 to TRBJ2-6, with 8 bases lining up with TRBD2. Trimming at V came to 2 bases and at J to 1 base, leaving 19 bases not matched to a gene. This CDR3 region has 22 residues. Germline lookup yields CDR1 LGHNA and CDR2 YNFKEQ.